These 9 T cell receptor beta chains originate from one sample sequenced in a study of CD8 T cells in ankylosing spondylitis. Each CDR3 protein is one row after TCRdb ran MiXCR on the 5' RACE reads. The sample lists about 160,000 distinct CDR3 sequences, around 19% occurring once. Sequences were obtained from blood, either unsorted or a sorted T cell fraction (not recorded which). These receptors were collected from a male donor with ankylosing spondylitis or in good health (not recorded which).

This clonotype was seen many times. The J gene is TRBJ1-1, the V gene TRBV9; possibly TRBD1 for D (6 bases). The CDR3 covers 13 residues. V was clipped by 0 bases and J by 3 bases, with 6 bases between them. CDR1 SGDLS and CDR2 YYNGEE come from the germline V gene. The CDR3 region has the DNA TGTGCCAGCAGCGTAGCAGGGGACACTGAAGCTTTCTTT. Translating gives CASSVAGDTEAFF.

This clonotype was observed a handful of times. The chain carries TRBV6-5 and TRBJ1-5; unclear D gene. The CDR3 is made up of 16 amino acids. Germline V gives CDR1 MNHEY, CDR2 SVGAGI. V lost 4 bases, J lost 0 bases, and 13 bases lay in between. CDR3 in amino acids: CASSSEVGYSNQPQHF. The CDR3 DNA reads as TGTGCCAGCAGTTCCGAGGTGGGTTATAGCAATCAGCCCCAGCATTTT.

The sample holds many counts of this clonotype. The gene calls are TRBV20-1 and TRBJ2-1; D may be TRBD1 (6 bases). V lost 0 bases and J 7 bases, leaving 19 bases between the germline ends. This CDR3 spans 16 amino acids. CDR1 DFQATT and CDR2 SNEGSKA come from the germline V gene (reference sequence). The CDR3 DNA sequence: TGCAGTGCTAGAGATTATACGGGCAGGGGTTTTAATGAGCAGTTCTTC. Amino acids: CSARDYTGRGFNEQFF.

As for this clonotype: One end of the junction varies from germline; a read error may be responsible. The chain uses TRBV18 and TRBJ1-2; D is ambiguous. The length of the CDR3 is 10 residues. Germline V gives CDR1 KGHSH, CDR2 LQKENI. In nucleotides, the CDR3 is TGTGCCAACTCACTAGGGGGCTACACCTTC. It translates to CANSLGGYTF.

This clonotype was seen repeatedly, ten times or more. The CDR3 nucleotides read TGCAGTGCTAGTTCCCAAGAACCCCGGACCCAGTACTTC. Translation: CSASSQEPRTQYF. The gene calls are TRBV20-1 and TRBJ2-5; D is uncertain. The CDR3 contains 13 residues. Trimming removed 3 bases from V and 7 bases from J, with 15 bases in between. Germline CDR1 DFQATT, CDR2 SNEGSKA (reference sequence).

This clonotype has more than one count but fewer than ten. The chain recombines TRBV6-4 with TRBJ1-5; 11 bases are a match to TRBD1. With 3 bases clipped from V and 6 bases from J, the junction kept 4 bases outside the gene matches. CDR3 length: 15 amino acids. Germline V gene data show CDR1 as MRHNA and CDR2 as SNTAGT. CDR3 sequence (DNA): TGTGCCAGCAGTGAGTCCGGGACAGGGGGTCAGCCCCAGCATTTT. Translating gives CASSESGTGGQPQHF.

This clonotype has ten or more counts. The chain recombines TRBV29-1 with TRBJ2-3; maybe TRBD2 (6 bases). The CDR3 is 13 amino acids. CDR1 is SQVTM, CDR2 ANQGSEA, per germline. With 4 bases removed from V and 6 bases from J, the gap between germline ends came to 14 bases. The CDR3 loop reads CSVAPSLADTQYF. The CDR3 DNA reads TGCAGCGTTGCACCATCCCTAGCGGATACGCAGTATTTT.

The chain joins TRBV12-3 or TRBV12-4 to TRBJ1-2; possibly TRBD1 for D (5 bases). This CDR3 has 11 amino acids. V lost 8 bases, J lost 4 bases, and 8 bases lay in between. In DNA form, the CDR3 reads TGTGCCAGCGGGACGGCCTATGGCTACACCTTC. As protein: CASGTAYGYTF.

The gene calls are TRBV7-6 and TRBJ2-3; D gene uncertain. The V gene's germline CDR1 is SGHVS and CDR2 FNYEAQ. The CDR3 runs 12 residues. V was cut by 5 bases and J by 6 bases, with 9 bases left in between. CDR3 residues: CASSPDVDTQYF. CDR3 nucleotide sequence: TGTGCCAGCAGCCCAGACGTGGATACGCAGTATTTT.